These T cell receptor beta chains were read from a single sample in a study of cytomegalovirus exposure and HLA in healthy donors. The method was immunoSEQ multiplex PCR; TCRdb's version includes in-frame clones alone and lacks a portion of them. The top ten clones hold approximately 15% of a sample with about 180,000 clones, 85% of them seen once. Sample: PBMCs. The receptors shown here come from a man between 18 and 35 years old in good health and CMV-seropositive. Each CDR3 is given with its conserved first and last residue. A D gene is named only where the DNA matches it firmly. Clone size, where shown, is once, few, many, or a class for clones that have expanded.

D	J	size	V	CDR3	DNA
TRBD1	TRBJ1-5	-	TRBV30	CAWGTGGNQPQHF	TGTGCCTGGGGGACAGGGGGCAATCAGCCCCAGCATTTT
TRBD1	TRBJ1-1	-	TRBV6-1	CASRGDRVTEAFF	TGTGCCAGCAGGGGGGACAGGGTCACTGAAGCTTTCTTT
TRBD2	TRBJ2-7	once	TRBV2	CASSLHTGTSAYEQYF	TGTGCCAGCAGTCTACATACCGGGACTAGCGCCTACGAGCAGTACTTC
TRBD2	TRBJ2-7	-	TRBV27	CASSLAGTSGYEQYF	TGTGCCAGCAGTTTAGCGGGCACTAGCGGTTACGAGCAGTACTTC
-	TRBJ1-5	-	TRBV27	CASSPTGTVQPQHF	TGTGCCAGCAGTCCTACAGGGACGGTTCAGCCCCAGCATTTT
-	TRBJ2-1	-	TRBV6-5	CASKRTLRNEQFF	TGTGCCAGCAAGCGGACCCTGAGGAATGAGCAGTTCTTC
-	TRBJ1-2	few	TRBV2	CARGRGARAGYTF	TGTGCCAGAGGGAGGGGGGCGCGGGCTGGCTACACCTTC
TRBD1	TRBJ2-5	once	TRBV6-6	CASSYLGTGQETQYF	TGTGCCAGCAGTTACTTAGGGACAGGCCAAGAGACCCAGTACTTC
-	TRBJ1-3	once	TRBV6-5	CASMKRGGSGNTIYF	TGTGCCAGCATGAAGAGAGGAGGCTCTGGAAACACCATATATTTT
TRBD2	TRBJ2-2	-	TRBV7-9	CAIPSGGTGELFF	TGTGCCATTCCTAGCGGGGGTACCGGGGAGCTGTTTTTT
-	TRBJ1-5	few	TRBV28	CASSPQGKSWQPQHF	TGTGCCAGCAGTCCCCAGGGGAAGTCGTGGCAGCCCCAGCATTTT
TRBD1	TRBJ2-7	-	TRBV28	CASSRGRGSLLYEQYF	TGTGCCAGCAGCAGGGGGCGGGGCTCTCTTCTTTACGAGCAGTACTTC
-	TRBJ2-7	-	TRBV27	CASSGGGTVTYEQYF	TGTGCCAGCAGTGGAGGGGGGACAGTCACCTACGAGCAGTACTTC
-	TRBJ1-3	-	TRBV10-3	CAISTAGNTIYF	TGTGCCATCTCGACTGCTGGAAACACCATATATTTT
TRBD1	TRBJ2-1	-	TRBV27	CASTGTGAGGDEQFF	TGTGCCAGCACCGGGACAGGGGCCGGGGGTGATGAGCAGTTCTTC